A selection of T cell receptor beta chains follows, all from one sample in a study of blood T cells in healthy people across ages. TCRdb processed the 5' RACE reads anew with MiXCR; each CDR3 protein has one entry. The table has fewer than 1.5 million distinct CDR3 sequences, 35% to 45% seen once. Material: blood. The receptors come from a woman under 30 in good health. The CDR3 runs from the conserved cysteine through the conserved F or W. Each record gives: D gene, J gene, clone size, V gene, CDR3 DNA, CDR3 protein. D genes are given only for firm matches. Where a row states a size, it is once, few, many or the class of an expanded clone; other rows omit it.

TRBD2,TRBJ2-5,.,TRBV7-2,TGTGCCAGCAGGGGGGGTGGCACTAGCGGGAGTAATGAGCAGTACTTC,CASRGGGTSGSNEQYF
.,TRBJ1-5,.,TRBV25-1,TGTGCCAGCAGTGAATCTGATCAGCCCCAGCATTTT,CASSESDQPQHF
.,TRBJ2-7,.,TRBV12-3/TRBV12-4,TGTGCCAGCAGTTCCCAGGACAGCCACGAGCAGTACTTC,CASSSQDSHEQYF
.,TRBJ2-2,.,TRBV5-1,TGCGCCAGCAGCTTGGAGCTCGGGGAGCTGTTTTTT,CASSLELGELFF
.,TRBJ1-4,.,TRBV20-1,TGCAGTGCTAGAGTTGCGGGGTCTCGTGAAAAACTGTTTTTT,CSARVAGSREKLFF
.,TRBJ2-1,many,TRBV28,TGTGCCAGCAGTCCTCGAGATGAGCAGTTCTTC,CASSPRDEQFF
.,TRBJ1-1,few,TRBV18,TGTGCCAGCTCACCACCGACGGGGGGGAGTCGGACTGAAGCTTTCTTT,CASSPPTGGSRTEAFF
TRBD2,TRBJ2-2,.,TRBV28,TGTGCCAGCAGTCATACAAGCGGACTAGCGGGAAACACCGGGGAGCTGTTTTTT,CASSHTSGLAGNTGELFF
TRBD2,TRBJ2-7,many,TRBV7-2,TGTGCCAGCAGCGCGACTAGCGGCGGCTGGGAGCAGTACTTC,CASSATSGGWEQYF
TRBD2,TRBJ2-7,few,TRBV29-1,TGCAGCGTCTTTAGCGGGAGCTCCTACGAGCAGTACTTC,CSVFSGSSYEQYF
.,TRBJ1-2,.,TRBV4-2,TGTGCCAGCAGCCAAGATCGCAGGGAGAGTGTCACCCTCTATGGCTACACCTTC,CASSQDRRESVTLYGYTF
.,TRBJ1-5,.,TRBV20-1,TGCAGTGCTAGAGACACTTTGGGGGGGTACAATCAGCCCCAGCATTTT,CSARDTLGGYNQPQHF
.,TRBJ1-2,.,TRBV2,TGTGCCAGCACAGGAGCCTATGGCTACACCTTC,CASTGAYGYTF
.,TRBJ1-5,many,TRBV5-6,TGTGCCAGCAGCTCGACAGGAGGAACTAATCAGCCCCAGCATTTT,CASSSTGGTNQPQHF
.,TRBJ1-2,.,TRBV29-1,TGCAGCGTTGGGGGACAAGACCCATCTCTTAACTATGGCTACACCTTC,CSVGGQDPSLNYGYTF
.,TRBJ2-2,.,TRBV6-2/TRBV6-3,TGTGCCAGCATAGGAGGGCTTTTCGGGGGCCCGAACACCGGGGAGCTGTTTTTT,CASIGGLFGGPNTGELFF
.,TRBJ2-1,.,TRBV21-1,TGTGCCAGCAGCCTTGGACAGGGGGCAGAGCAGTTCTTC,CASSLGQGAEQFF
.,TRBJ2-5,many,TRBV15,TGTGCCACCAGCAGAGAGGAGACCCAGTACTTC,CATSREETQYF
TRBD1,TRBJ2-1,.,TRBV3-1,TGTGCCAGCAGCCGGCGTGGAGCAGGGGGCAATGAGCAGTTCTTC,CASSRRGAGGNEQFF
TRBD1,TRBJ1-1,once,TRBV27,TGTGCCAGCAGTTTTGATCCGGGGACCGACAGGGGGCAGGAGGACACTGAAGCTTTCTTT,CASSFDPGTDRGQEDTEAFF
.,TRBJ2-1,few,TRBV14,TGTGCCAGCAGCCAAAAGCGAGCGATCTCCTACAATGAGCAGTTCTTC,CASSQKRAISYNEQFF
TRBD2,TRBJ2-1,.,TRBV18,TGTGCCAGCTCACGCGGCCCGACTAGCGGGAGGGCCAATAATGAGCAGTTCTTC,CASSRGPTSGRANNEQFF
TRBD1,TRBJ2-7,.,TRBV11-1,TGTGCCAGCAGCTTTCCCGGGACAGGGGGCCTCGAGCAGTACTTC,CASSFPGTGGLEQYF
.,TRBJ1-5,.,TRBV20-1,TGCAGTGCTAGAGCGGGCCAGTTTCTCGGCAATCAGCCCCAGCATTTT,CSARAGQFLGNQPQHF
TRBD2,TRBJ2-1,.,TRBV7-8,TGTGCCAGCAGCTTATCTGGAGCTAGCGGGACTAAGAGGGAGCAGTTCTTC,CASSLSGASGTKREQFF
.,TRBJ2-5,.,TRBV6-1,TGTGCCAGCAGTGTAGAGGGTGTGTCCCTTTACGGGCAGTACTTC,CASSVEGVSLYGQYF
TRBD2,TRBJ2-5,.,TRBV20-1,TGCAGTGCCGCCACTAGCGGGGGGACCCAAGAGACCCAGTACTTC,CSAATSGGTQETQYF
.,TRBJ1-5,.,TRBV20-1,TGCAGTGCTAGAGGTTTGGGTAGCAATCAGCCCCAGCATTTT,CSARGLGSNQPQHF
.,TRBJ1-1,.,TRBV12-3/TRBV12-4,TGTGCCAGCAGCAAGCGACGGGGGGCCTTCACTGAAGCTTTCTTT,CASSKRRGAFTEAFF
TRBD1,TRBJ1-1,.,TRBV24-1,TGTGCCACCAGAGGGACAGCGAGCAATGAAGCTTTCTTT,CATRGTASNEAFF
TRBD2,TRBJ2-7,.,TRBV11-1,TGTGCCAGCACCATAGGGGATAGGACTAGCGCAAACAATGAGCAGTACTTC,CASTIGDRTSANNEQYF
TRBD1,TRBJ1-1,.,TRBV12-3/TRBV12-4,TGTGCCAGCAGTTTGGGGACAGGGCCGCGAGCTTTCTTT,CASSLGTGPRAFF
.,TRBJ1-2,.,TRBV29-1,TGCAGCGCCGAGACTAACTATGGCTACACCTTC,CSAETNYGYTF
.,TRBJ1-1,few,TRBV14,TGTGCCAGCAGCCAAGAGGAGCCCCCAAACACTGAAGCTTTCTTT,CASSQEEPPNTEAFF
.,TRBJ2-5,.,TRBV6-5,TGTGCCAGCAGTTACGGGGGGATCCAAGAGACCCAGTACTTC,CASSYGGIQETQYF
.,TRBJ2-7,.,TRBV3-1,TGTGCCAGCAGCCAAGCTGCATCCGAGCAGTACTTC,CASSQAASEQYF
.,TRBJ1-1,few,TRBV6-1,TGTGCCAGCAGTGAATGGCAGCCACTAGAAGCTTTCTTT,CASSEWQPLEAFF
.,TRBJ1-2,few,TRBV10-3,TGTGCCATCAGTGAGTTGGGGTCCGGCAGGGACTATGGCTACACCTTC,CAISELGSGRDYGYTF
TRBD2,TRBJ2-1,few,TRBV20-1,TGCAGTGCGCTTCGGGGGCTAGCGGGCAATGAGCAGTTCTTC,CSALRGLAGNEQFF
TRBD2,TRBJ2-7,few,TRBV10-3,TGTGCCATCAGTGAACTAGCGGGATACGAGCAGTACTTC,CAISELAGYEQYF
.,TRBJ2-1,.,TRBV24-1,TGTGCCACCAGTGATTTGACGGGGCCTTACAATGAGCAGTTCTTC,CATSDLTGPYNEQFF
TRBD1,TRBJ1-1,.,TRBV7-9,TGTGCCAGCAGTCCTATCGGGCAGGGGGGACCTGAAGCTTTCTTT,CASSPIGQGGPEAFF
.,TRBJ1-2,.,TRBV6-1,TGTGCCAGCCGGGGCCAGCTTGGTTATGGCTACACCTTC,CASRGQLGYGYTF
.,TRBJ1-2,.,TRBV18,TGTGCCAGCTCGCCCGGACTCGTCTATGGCTACACCTTC,CASSPGLVYGYTF
TRBD1,TRBJ2-7,.,TRBV11-2,TGTGCCAGCAGCCTACAGCCGGGACAGGTATACGAGCAGTACTTC,CASSLQPGQVYEQYF
TRBD2,TRBJ2-5,.,TRBV9,TGTGCCAGCAGCGTAGAATCTAGCGGGAGGGGAATAGGAGAGACCCAGTACTTC,CASSVESSGRGIGETQYF
.,TRBJ2-4,.,TRBV6-1,TGTGCCAGAGCGGGACAGACTAGGGACCTAGCCAAAAACATTCAGTACTTC,CARAGQTRDLAKNIQYF
.,TRBJ1-4,few,TRBV7-2,TGTGCCAGCAGCTTATCAGGCACCACCCAAGAAAAACTGTTTTTT,CASSLSGTTQEKLFF
.,TRBJ1-5,.,TRBV3-1,TGTGCCAGCAGCTTCCGGGACATGAATCAGCCCCAGCATTTT,CASSFRDMNQPQHF
.,TRBJ2-6,once,TRBV3-1,TGTGCCAGCAGCCAAGATCTAGCCTCTGGGGCCAACGTCCTGACTTTC,CASSQDLASGANVLTF
TRBD2,TRBJ2-1,.,TRBV4-1,TGCGCCAGCAGCCGGCAGGGACTAGCGGGAGGGGGTGAGCAGTTCTTC,CASSRQGLAGGGEQFF
.,TRBJ2-3,few,TRBV4-1,TGCGCCAGCAGCCAAGTATTCCCGGGGGAAAGCACAGATACGCAGTATTTT,CASSQVFPGESTDTQYF
.,TRBJ2-1,few,TRBV6-4,TGTGCCAGCAGTGATAGTGGCGAGAGCTCCTACAATGAGCAGTTCTTC,CASSDSGESSYNEQFF
TRBD1,TRBJ2-1,few,TRBV6-4,TGTGCCAGCAGTGAGGAGGGACAGGTCAATGAGCAGTTCTTC,CASSEEGQVNEQFF
TRBD2,TRBJ2-5,few,TRBV20-1,TGCAGTGCTGCCTACCCCCCGGGACTAGGTAAAGAGACCCAGTACTTC,CSAAYPPGLGKETQYF
TRBD1,TRBJ1-2,.,TRBV6-1,TGTGCCAGCGGTGAAACGGGACAGACCTATGGCTACACCTTC,CASGETGQTYGYTF
.,TRBJ1-5,.,TRBV20-1,TGCAGTGCCCCCACAGGGTACCATTATAGCAATCAGCCCCAGCATTTT,CSAPTGYHYSNQPQHF
.,TRBJ2-6,.,TRBV5-6,TGTGCCAGCACTCCCCGCGGGTGTTACTCTGGGGCCAACGTCCTGACTTTC,CASTPRGCYSGANVLTF
TRBD2,TRBJ2-7,.,TRBV4-2,TGTGCCAGCAGCCAAGGGACTAGCGGGTTATACGAGCAGTACTTC,CASSQGTSGLYEQYF
TRBD1,TRBJ2-7,.,TRBV3-1,TGTGCCAGCAGCCAAGGACAGGGGGGCTACGGGCAGTACTTC,CASSQGQGGYGQYF